This TCR beta chain comes out of a study of blood T cells in healthy people across ages. The wider study: About one barcoded beta molecule per two T cells was captured by template switching.

The V and J ends lost 8 bases and 4 bases respectively, with 20 bases between them. The CDR3 is 15 amino acids. Germline values: CDR1 SGHVS, CDR2 FQNEAQ. Details on this clonotype: Its target is unknown.

Total RNA was extracted at no less than 6 micrograms per sample. A second PCR of about 7 to 12 cycles used a sample-barcoded 5' primer and a J-beta primer mix. One entry per CDR3 protein results from TCRdb running MiXCR on the 5' RACE reads. The sample includes 920,000 or so distinct CDR3 sequences, under 45% of them seen just once. The study's findings and limits: Older age went with lower TCR beta diversity per million T cells, in a roughly linear way. The study found more naive CD4+ cells and higher diversity in long-lived than aged donors.

The clonotype was recovered from a woman in her sixties or seventies in good health. The chain carries TRBV7-8 and TRBJ1-2; perhaps TRBD1 as D (6 bases). Sequenced sample: blood. CDR3 in DNA: TGTGCCAGCGCTCCGGGGGCGGGTCTTCTCTATGGCTACACCTTC. Its translation: CASAPGAGLLYGYTF.